A selection of T cell receptor beta chains follows, all from one sample in a study of blood T cell repertoires in COVID-19. Libraries were prepared by immunoSEQ multiplex PCR; TCRdb keeps only in-frame clonotypes and omits some of them. Of around 300,000 clones in the sample, about 90% were seen once. Sample: peripheral blood. The receptors derive from a woman in her twenties or thirties with COVID-19, enrolled during active disease. Both conserved end residues are part of each CDR3. A D gene is named only where the DNA matches it firmly.

cdr3_aa d_call v_call
CASSLKGEGETQYF - TRBV7-9
CASNLGQGDGYTF TRBD1 TRBV6-5
CASIRQGAGAYEQYF - TRBV27
CASSSTGGRTEAFF TRBD1 TRBV5-1
CAWRPYWGRVRANYGYTF - TRBV30
CASITGNTIYF - TRBV25-1
CASRRDRGAGNTIYF TRBD1 TRBV2
CSVEEGRKQGNTGELFF - TRBV29-1
CASRSGTGNTGELFF TRBD1 TRBV7-9
CATSGGETDTQYF TRBD1 TRBV9
CASSLYQGYNSPLHF - TRBV5-4
CAWSPTGRTEAFF - TRBV30
CASSYGTGGDYGYTF TRBD1 TRBV5-6
CASSEPGQGDEKLFF TRBD1 TRBV27
CASSEVAGGTPNDEQYF TRBD2 TRBV10-2